This T cell receptor beta chain is drawn from a study of CD8 T cells in ankylosing spondylitis. General study findings and limits: Apparently characteristic of ankylosing spondylitis blood was a TCR beta motif (fewer than ten highly homologous variants). Reactive arthritis synovial fluid and blood were previously reported to contain some motif variants.

This clonotype was detected a few times. What it binds is unknown. The authors made TCR beta libraries by quantitative 5'-RACE with molecular barcodes. TCRdb re-derived calls from the 5' RACE reads in MiXCR, one entry per CDR3 protein. The table has approximately 340,000 distinct CDR3 sequences, roughly 14% seen once. This CDR3 region has 13 residues. Trimming left V 7 bases short and J 6 bases short, with 19 bases between. The germline V gene has CDR1 SQVTM and CDR2 ANQGSEA. This chain links TRBV29-1 with TRBJ2-7; possible D gene TRBD2, 6 bases. What was sequenced was blood, either unsorted or a sorted T cell fraction (not recorded which). This clonotype was obtained from a male donor with ankylosing spondylitis or in good health (not recorded which). This CDR3 is CSASGDSISEQYF. The CDR3 nucleotides are TGCAGCGCTTCGGGGGACTCCATCTCCGAGCAGTACTTC.